The sequence of this T cell receptor beta chain was determined in a study of cytomegalovirus exposure and HLA in healthy donors (TCRdb year 2017). Context from the whole study: An earlier analysis of 587 of the donors reported under 300 Gb of sequence data and 95 million to 140 million unique TCR beta sequences obtained from 150 million to 200 million T cells. An early release that covered about 600 HLA-typed donors contained about 300 gigabases of sequencing data and 65 million to 100 million unique TCR sequences. The genetic ancestry cluster associated with self-reported Caucasian donors included 70% to 85% of the 350 to 500 genotyped donors. The aim of the study was to test whether cataloging public T cell receptors could identify signatures of past pathogen exposure. The T cell repertoires of under 750 subjects were profiled by immunosequencing and related to cytomegalovirus serostatus. Besides the first cohort of around 670 subjects, a separate validation cohort made up of about 120 different subjects was used. The study combined high-throughput TCR immunosequencing, statistical association of individual TCRs with disease status, and machine learning to predict cytomegalovirus infection status. A later analysis re-analyzed previously published TCR beta repertoires from roughly 600 donors and added high-resolution HLA genotyping to study TCR occurrence patterns. The later analysis used no new phenotypic data to find candidate immune exposures, relying instead on TCR beta sequences and their occurrence across donors. In an earlier analysis of 550 to 700 of the donors, high-throughput TCR beta sequencing was used to judge whether each TCR beta V gene segment behaved as functional or pseudogenic. Donor age, sex, ethnicity and CMV serostatus were compiled together with the repertoire data. A later genetic analysis used genome-wide SNP genotypes for about 60% of the 666 donors, treating that subset as a discovery cohort. All discovery cohort repertoires had been generated using a single sequencing platform. HLA typing covered class I and class II loci at four-digit resolution. The number of typed donors differed by locus: roughly 629-640 for A, B, C, DRB1 and DQB1; 522 for DQA1; about 600 for DPA1; and some 430 for DPB1. Because of strong linkage in the cohort, roughly five DR-DQ haplotypes were treated as single units for association and clustering. Among roughly 400 genotyped donors of the cohort, an average of roughly 240,000 unique TCR beta nucleotide sequences were sequenced per donor, roughly 20% of them non-productive. Study-wide findings and limitations: In an earlier analysis of 587 of the donors, most TCR beta V segments appeared in productive rearrangements about 87% or about 30% of the time, broadly matching IMGT annotations. At a false discovery rate of 0.05, a later analysis linked roughly 17,000 TCR beta sequences to specific HLA alleles. According to a later analysis, parvovirus B19, influenza, CMV and Epstein-Barr virus appeared linked to several top co-occurrence clusters. In a later genetic analysis, fewer N-insertions in productive TCRs were reported among donors in an Asian-associated ancestry cluster than the roughly 700-donor mean. The authors suggested that the approach could potentially be extended to other disease states and immunological phenotypes. CMV serostatus was the only immune exposure information available for the cohort. According to a later analysis, TCR association rates differed among HLA loci, with DRB1 alleles showing the most associated TCRs and HLA-C alleles showing the fewest. The classifier was reported to diagnose cytomegalovirus status with high specificity and sensitivity in both the original cohort and the validation cohort. HLA typing was unavailable for some donors at each locus, so association tests used only the typed subset. Compared with equally common non-associated chains, HLA-associated TCR beta chains in a later analysis were more clonally expanded and had lower generation probabilities. The presence/absence analyses assumed that sequencing depth was roughly uniform across donors, and that assumption may not be true. In a later analysis, most CMV-associated TCR beta chains were found to appear HLA-restricted, with HLA associations seemingly driven largely by CMV exposure. A few of the identified cytomegalovirus-associated TCR beta chains were confirmed in vitro to be specific for cytomegalovirus antigens. Because the 87-base-pair reads could not distinguish some IMGT-functional V segments, including TRBV6-2 and TRBV6-3, those segments were excluded. Linkage disequilibrium might explain the correlated functional status among segregating V segments, but an unknown experimental factor could not be excluded. A further reported finding was that TCR beta sequences accurately predicted the HLA-A and HLA-B alleles for most subjects in the first cohort. The cohort was sequenced for TCR beta chains only, and without alpha or paired-chain data the features that could be detected were limited. A total of roughly 160 TCR beta chains were listed by the study as associated with cytomegalovirus. Over 15 rarely observed V segments, including chromosome 9 orphons, were excluded from the earlier analysis of some 590 of the donors because counts were too low. V-gene and J-gene trimming of TCR beta chains was associated with a missense DCLRE1C variant in a later genetic analysis, and the association was replicated in an independent cohort. A cluster of highly shared sequence variants was judged likely to be a technical artifact of the sequencing pipeline. Across donors, most TCR sequences were observed very rarely, whereas some public TCRs were present in many individuals. Assigning TCR associations to individual alleles was difficult when HLA alleles, especially DR and DQ, strongly co-occurred.

As regards this clone: It lacks a known antigen. Base qualities are missing; no much larger clone stands one base away.

Including the terminal cysteine and phenylalanine, the CDR3 comprises 14 residues. Only the CDR3 portion is preserved as DNA: 42 bases, with reading frame beginning at the first base. Compared with germline, V lacks 5 bases and J lacks 6 bases; bases without a gene match: 5. According to the germline V gene (reference sequence), CDR1 reads SEHNR and CDR2 reads FQNEAQ. Library generation was performed with the immunoSEQ multiplex PCR assay. For the multiplex PCR, a mixture combining 60 forward primers for TCR Vbeta segments and 13 reverse primers for TCR Jbeta segments was used. The CDR3 region of rearranged TCR beta genes was amplified from genomic DNA by a multiplex PCR assay. On the Illumina HiSeq System, the amplified TCR beta libraries were sequenced as 87-base-pair reads. Regarding the original processing steps: In a later analysis, some 80 million unique TCR beta chains were counted across the 650 to 750 repertoires, and approximately 9.9 million of these chains were shared by at least two donors. Raw reads were error-corrected and collapsed into unique sequences with a nearest-neighbor algorithm that merged closely related sequences to remove PCR and sequencing errors. To assign V, D and J gene segments, CDR3 sequences were aligned to IMGT reference sequences. For a sequence to be retained, a match of at least six nucleotides to both a V gene segment and a J gene segment was required. A rearrangement counted as productive if the CDR3 had no stop codons and remained in frame with V and J, and every other rearrangement counted as non-productive. CDR3 was defined by IMGT convention, running from the second conserved V-encoded cysteine to the conserved J-encoded phenylalanine. Sequences without an unambiguous match to a single V gene segment were excluded from the earlier analysis of a few hundred of the donors. In an earlier analysis of some 590 of the donors, V segments were called functional above 56.7% productive rearrangements and were called segregating when the between-donor standard deviation exceeded 5%. To diagnose cytomegalovirus status from the catalog of TCR beta chain sequences, a statistical classification framework was built. In a later analysis, V and J genes were assigned by comparing TCR nucleotide sequences against IMGT/GENE-DB human TR gene sequences. Using the TCRdist pipeline, a later analysis assigned CDR3 sequences along with most-parsimonious VDJ recombination scenarios. In a later analysis, each TCR beta chain was defined by its CDR3 amino acid sequence together with its V-gene family, and reads without a unique V-gene family were excluded. In a later analysis, around 600 highly shared, low-generation-probability nucleotide sequences were removed to address suspected cross-contamination and a sequencing artifact. In a later analysis, a clonal expansion index was calculated for each public chain from normalized within-repertoire ranks of inferred template counts. Generation probabilities in a later analysis came from a VDJ recombination model fitted to out-of-frame rearrangements, and those results were checked against IGoR. In a later analysis, hypergeometric tests were used to score TCR-TCR, TCR-HLA and TCR-CMV co-occurrence, with a repertoire-size bias correction applied to TCR pairs. To estimate false discovery rates, a later analysis permuted the HLA or CMV assignments 20 times. In a later analysis, co-occurring TCRs were grouped with DBSCAN, and TCRdist sequence similarity was added when clustering was performed within HLA-allele-positive subsets. Co-occurrence clustering excluded repertoires with fewer than 30,000 or more than 120,000 public chains, plus five with anomalous nucleotide sharing. The source is immuneACCESS, and TCRdb retained only in-frame sequences with V and J called. Part of the clones is not carried over; for the studies checked, unresolved V genes explain less than half of this, and the remainder is unexplained. The V and J calls and clone size come from that table; D and trimming were worked out from the DNA. The sample yields approximately 150,000 clones; about two thirds were counted once. The ten largest clonotypes hold around 2.3% of the sample.

In total, around 600 healthy bone marrow donors made up the cohort. At the time of sampling, every cohort member was nominally healthy, though immune exposures that went unrecorded were likely present. Of the roughly 630 cohort members, around 290 had a positive CMV serostatus and about 400 had a negative one, while no CMV serostatus was recorded for the donor. A peripheral blood sample was provided by each donor, and peripheral blood mononuclear cells were used for TCR beta sequencing. The Qiagen DNeasy Blood Extraction Kit was used to extract genomic DNA from the blood cell samples. The material sequenced was PBMCs. This receptor was identified in a human donor in good health. The chain is assembled from TRBV7-9 and TRBJ1-5; the central 9 bases match TRBD1. The DNA sequence is TGTGCCAGCAGCCAGGACAGGGGAGTTCAGCCCCAGCATTTT. It codes for CASSQDRGVQPQHF.